One sample yielded the 7 T cell receptor beta chains listed below, sequenced in a study of cytomegalovirus exposure and HLA in healthy donors. Assay: immunoSEQ multiplex PCR; the TCRdb copy retains only in-frame clones and omits some. The table records more than 45,000 clones, nearly 90% of them present only once. The sample was PBMCs. These receptor sequences come from a woman aged 18-29 years in good health and CMV-seronegative.

The chain uses TRBV6-1 and TRBJ2-7; D remains unclear. The CDR3 has 13 residues. Deletions cut 2 bases from V and 1 base from J, with 6 bases between. Germline values: CDR1 MNHNS, CDR2 SASEGT. CDR3 bases: TGTGCCAGCAGTGAAACCTATTCCTACGAGCAGTACTTC. It translates to CASSETYSYEQYF.

V and J are TRBV7-8 and TRBJ1-5; D not certain. This CDR3 region has 14 residues. Trimming took 1 base from V and 2 from J, leaving 6 bases between them. Germline V gives CDR1 SGHVS, CDR2 FQNEAQ. The DNA for the CDR3 is TGTGCCAGCAGCTTAGTGGGAGGCAATCAGCCCCAGCATTTT. This sequence encodes CASSLVGGNQPQHF.

The CDR3 DNA sequence: TGTGCCAGCAGTTTAAACAGGGGGCGCTGGACTCTCCGTTCGGGGAACACCGGGGAGCTGTTTTTT. Protein product: CASSLNRGRWTLRSGNTGELFF. The chain is built from TRBV28 and TRBJ2-2, with TRBD1 matching over 9 bases. The CDR3 totals 22 residues. The junction had 20 bases not matched to a gene; V was cut back by 2 bases and J by 1 base. Germline V gives CDR1 MDHEN, CDR2 SYDVKM.

V and J are TRBV13 and TRBJ2-5; 7 bases map to TRBD1. CDR3 length: 16 amino acids. J was trimmed by 1 base and V by 4 bases; bases with no gene match: 9. CDR1 and CDR2 from the germline V gene are PRHDT and FYEKMQ (reference sequence). CDR3 sequence: CASSSTGWGFQETQYF. CDR3 DNA: TGTGCCAGCAGCTCGACAGGGTGGGGGTTCCAAGAGACCCAGTACTTC.

This chain links TRBV5-1 with TRBJ1-2; 8 bases agree with TRBD1. Per germline, CDR1 SGHRS and CDR2 YFSETQ. The CDR3 is 14 amino acids. Trimming at V came to 4 bases and at J to 8 bases, leaving 10 bases not matched to a gene. The CDR3 sequence: CASSVDRGERGYTF. The CDR3 DNA follows: TGCGCCAGCAGCGTCGACAGGGGAGAGCGGGGCTACACCTTC.

This clone has only one observation. V is TRBV18 and J is TRBJ2-1, with TRBD1 as a possible D gene (6 bases). CDR1 is KGHSH, CDR2 LQKENI, per germline. V was shortened by 6 bases and J by 10 bases, with 25 bases between the two germline ends. The CDR3 consists of 16 residues. CDR3 in amino acids: CASSPGWGRTVLEQFF. The CDR3 DNA sequence: TGTGCCAGCTCCCCCGGCTGGGGGCGCACGGTATTGGAGCAGTTCTTC.

The chain has TRBV9 and TRBJ2-2; D ambiguous. The CDR3 covers 13 residues. Trimming cost V 2 bases and J 8 bases, with 10 bases left between them. In germline, CDR1 is SGDLS, CDR2 YYNGEE. The CDR3: CASSVTPEGELFF. The CDR3, as DNA: TGTGCCAGCAGCGTCACCCCGGAGGGGGAGCTGTTTTTT.